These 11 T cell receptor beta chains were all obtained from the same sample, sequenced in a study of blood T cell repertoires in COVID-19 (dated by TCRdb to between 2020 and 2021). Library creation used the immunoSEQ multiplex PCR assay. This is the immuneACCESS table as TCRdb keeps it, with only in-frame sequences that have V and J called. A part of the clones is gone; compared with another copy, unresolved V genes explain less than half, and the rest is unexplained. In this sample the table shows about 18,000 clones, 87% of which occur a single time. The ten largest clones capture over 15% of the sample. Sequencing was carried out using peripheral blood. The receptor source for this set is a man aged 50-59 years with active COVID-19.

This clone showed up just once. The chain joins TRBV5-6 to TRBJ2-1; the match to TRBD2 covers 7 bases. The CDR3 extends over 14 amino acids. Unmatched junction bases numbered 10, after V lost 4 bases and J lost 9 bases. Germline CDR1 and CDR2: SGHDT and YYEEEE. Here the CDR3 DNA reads TGTGCCAGCAGCCCTTCTCGGGGAGGGCTTGAGCAGTTCTTC. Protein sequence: CASSPSRGGLEQFF.

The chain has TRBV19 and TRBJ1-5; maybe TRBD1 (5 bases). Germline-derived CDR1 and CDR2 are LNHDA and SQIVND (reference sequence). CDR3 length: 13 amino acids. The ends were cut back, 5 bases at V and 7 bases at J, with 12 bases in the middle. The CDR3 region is CASSGDYRQPQHF. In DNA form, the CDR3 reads TGTGCCAGTAGTGGGGACTACAGACAGCCCCAGCATTTT.

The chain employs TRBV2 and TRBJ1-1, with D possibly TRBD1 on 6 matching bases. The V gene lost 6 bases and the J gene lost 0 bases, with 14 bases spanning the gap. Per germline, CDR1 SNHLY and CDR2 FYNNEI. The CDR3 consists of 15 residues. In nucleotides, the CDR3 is TGTGCCAGCAGACTCCAGACAGGACTGAACACTGAAGCTTTCTTT. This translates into CASRLQTGLNTEAFF.

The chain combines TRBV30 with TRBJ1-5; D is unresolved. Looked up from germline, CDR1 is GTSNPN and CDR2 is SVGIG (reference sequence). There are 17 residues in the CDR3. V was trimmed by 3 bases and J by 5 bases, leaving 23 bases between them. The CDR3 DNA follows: TGTGCCTGGAGCCCTAGCCGGGTCCGCAATTCGGATCAGCCCCAGCATTTT. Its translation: CAWSPSRVRNSDQPQHF.

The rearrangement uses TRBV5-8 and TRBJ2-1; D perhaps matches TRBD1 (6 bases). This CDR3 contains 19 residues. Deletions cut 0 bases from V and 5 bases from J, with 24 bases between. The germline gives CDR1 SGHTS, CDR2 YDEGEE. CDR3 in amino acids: CASSLGISWGQGHHNEQFF. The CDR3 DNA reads TGTGCCAGCAGCTTGGGTATTTCCTGGGGGCAGGGTCACCACAATGAGCAGTTCTTC.

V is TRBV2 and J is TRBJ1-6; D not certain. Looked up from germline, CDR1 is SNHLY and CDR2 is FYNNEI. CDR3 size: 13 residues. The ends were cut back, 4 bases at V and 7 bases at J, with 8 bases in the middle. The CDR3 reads CASSAKSNSPLHF. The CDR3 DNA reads TGTGCCAGCAGTGCTAAGAGCAATTCACCCCTCCACTTT. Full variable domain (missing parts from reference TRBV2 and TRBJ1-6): EPEVTQTPSHQVTQMGQEVILRCVPISNHLYFYWYRQILGQKVEFLVSFYNNEISEKSEIFDDQFSVERPDGSNFTLKIRSTKLEDSAMYFCASSAKSNSPLHFGNGTRLTVT.

CDR3 in DNA: TGTGCCAGCAGCAAACCCCCAGCGGGAACCCTCGGGACCCAGTACTTC. Translating gives CASSKPPAGTLGTQYF. This chain links TRBV21-1 with TRBJ2-5; no DNA check was done on the table's D call, TRBD2. TRBV21-1 is designated a pseudogene. The CDR3 has 16 amino acids.

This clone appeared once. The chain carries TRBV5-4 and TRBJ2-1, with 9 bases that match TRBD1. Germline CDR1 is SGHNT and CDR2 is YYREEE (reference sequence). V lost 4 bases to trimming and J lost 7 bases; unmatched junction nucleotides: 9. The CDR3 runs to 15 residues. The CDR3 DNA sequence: TGTGCCAGCAGCCTACGAGGGACAGGGTGGAATGAGCAGTTCTTC. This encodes CASSLRGTGWNEQFF.

DNA for the CDR3: TGTGCCAGCAGTGATCATCCCAGCGGGAGTATGAATGAGCAGTTCTTC. Translated, it gives CASSDHPSGSMNEQFF. V is TRBV2 and J is TRBJ2-1; 8 positions agree with TRBD2. V lost 3 bases, J lost 7 bases, and 11 bases stayed unmatched. The CDR3 length is 16 residues. From germline, CDR1 is SNHLY and CDR2 FYNNEI.

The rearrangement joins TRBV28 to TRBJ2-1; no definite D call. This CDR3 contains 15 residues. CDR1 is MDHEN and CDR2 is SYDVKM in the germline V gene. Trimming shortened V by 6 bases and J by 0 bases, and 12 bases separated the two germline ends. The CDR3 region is CASSPHLSSYNEQFF. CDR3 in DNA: TGTGCCAGCAGCCCTCATTTGAGCTCCTACAATGAGCAGTTCTTC.

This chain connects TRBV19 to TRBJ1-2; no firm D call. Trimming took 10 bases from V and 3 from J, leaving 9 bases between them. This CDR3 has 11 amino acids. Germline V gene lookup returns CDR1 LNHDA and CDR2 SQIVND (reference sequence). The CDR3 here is CATRLHYGYTF. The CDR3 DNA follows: TGTGCCACCAGGTTGCACTATGGCTACACCTTC.